This paragraph reports one TCR beta chain. This clonotype was seen at least ten times. The antigen this receptor binds is unknown. No much larger clone is present one base from it, and per-base qualities are unavailable. The sample originates from a study of T cells in Graves' hyperthyroidism and ophthalmopathy (dated by TCRdb to the late 2010s). General notes on the study: Peripheral blood samples were taken at initial diagnosis, before any treatment was given. A discovery cohort of roughly 100 patients, 43 with Graves' ophthalmopathy and about 58 with stable Graves' hyperthyroidism, was used to find distinguishing TCR V-J signatures. Prospective prediction of ophthalmopathy was tested in an independent validation cohort consisting of fewer than 20 hyperthyroidism patients and around 17 patients who later progressed to ophthalmopathy. The 95 to 100 discovery patients were randomly divided into training and test sets at a 7:3 ratio. In addition, the study compared T-cell repertoires in thyroid tissue and in blood from roughly 6 Graves' hyperthyroidism patients. After blood sampling, hyperthyroidism patients were treated with methimazole at a starting dose of 30 mg daily, and ophthalmopathy patients were treated with high-dose intravenous methylprednisolone. TCR Vbeta CDR3 sequencing of 135 peripheral blood samples (roughly 43 ophthalmopathy, roughly 74 hyperthyroidism and approximately 17 progressor patients) is reported in the paper.

In the ophthalmopathy patients, disease was moderately to severely active, with a Clinical Activity Score of 3 or more, a NOSPECS grade of 4 or more, and a duration of less than 3 months. Any patient with an uncontrolled infection, another autoimmune disease, pregnancy or lactation was excluded. Diagnoses relied on clinical symptoms, serum thyroxine and TRAb, thyroid ultrasound and orbital computed tomography. Ficoll-Paque density gradient centrifugation was used to isolate PBMCs from about 9 ml of fresh peripheral blood. Total RNA was extracted with Trizol reagent, and quality was checked on an Agilent 2100 Bioanalyzer. V trim: 8 bases; J trim: 6 bases; unmatched bases: 6. The germline V gene supplies CDR1 SGHTA and CDR2 FQGNSA. From its cysteine to its phenylalanine, the CDR3 spans 14 amino acids. The CDR3 DNA has 42 bases and is translated from base 1. The TCR beta CDR3 regions were amplified from the RNA transcripts. The TCR CDR3 was subjected to a first round of RT-PCR using the HTBI primer set and the Qiagen OneStep RT-PCR kit. The libraries were constructed in a second round of multiplex PCR and then size-selected and purified. Sequencing of the libraries was done on an Illumina HiSeq2000 using paired-end 100 bp reads. The published analysis was carried out like this. SOAPnuke was used to process the raw data, with reads discarded if the reads contained adapters or uncalled bases, had a mean Phred below 15, or lacked an exact constant-primer or identifier match. High-quality paired reads were merged using COPE v1.2.5, and each unique nucleotide sequence was defined as a clonotype. MiTCR v1.1 was used to align the clonotypes against IMGT TRBV, TRBD and TRBJ reference segments. The analysis included only V-J combinations with a frequency above 0.0001, which together covered 99.2% of the repertoires. A TCS score was defined as the ratio of F50 (clonal expansion) to E x V (chaos), with BLOSUM62-based TCRdist applied between CDR3 peptides within each V-J. Welch's t-statistics and random forest reduced 500 to 550 V-J features to 10 to 15, which were used in a naive Bayes classifier (R e1071). TCRdb passed the public sequencing reads through fastp at Q25 and MiXCR, retaining productive beta sequences. Every CDR3 protein is listed once, alongside the most common genes and DNA of its rows. TCRdb, not the original authors, processed these V and J calls. This sample is represented by fewer than 550,000 distinct CDR3 sequences; less than 25% of them were singletons. The ten top clones hold about 10% of the sample.

Summary of the overall study and its limitations: During validation, the model predicted progression to ophthalmopathy a median of around 6 months ahead of onset, with around 71% sensitivity and 72.22% specificity. Most expanded thyroid clonotypes (frequency above 0.001) were also detected in blood, a finding suggesting that blood repertoires may reflect thyroid immune responses. Sample size was not statistically predetermined, and investigators were not blinded to group allocation. Ophthalmopathy was separated from stable hyperthyroidism by a 13 V-J signature model, with 87.88% sensitivity and 81% to 82% specificity obtained in cross-validation and 80%/75% obtained in testing.

Sample: blood. This receptor was obtained from a woman under 40 with Graves' ophthalmopathy. The receptor chain draws on TRBV7-2 and TRBJ2-2; TRBD1 fits 10 bases in the junction. The DNA sequence is as follows: TGTGCCAGCGATCCCGGGACAGGGGCCGGGGAGCTGTTTTTT. It specifies CASDPGTGAGELFF. This CDR3, with the reference TRBV7-2 and TRBJ2-2 proteins standing in past its ends, gives the full variable domain GAGVSQSPSNKVTEKGKDVELRCDPISGHTALYWYRQSLGQGLEFLIYFQGNSAPDKSGLPSDRFSAERTGGSVSTLTIQRTQQEDSAVYLCASDPGTGAGELFFGEGSRLTVL.